A single T cell receptor beta chain is shown here with its context. Its antigen is not identified. These data are taken from a study of long-term antiretroviral therapy in people with HIV. CDR1 MNHEY and CDR2 SVGAGI come from the germline V gene. Between the trimmed V and J ends, which lost 2 bases and 4 bases, there was a span of 15 bases. This CDR3 is built from 16 residues. Samples held 1-10 million cryopreserved PBMC, and DNA extraction followed. General study results and limits: On ART adherence, viral resistance or therapy changes, no data were available.

At the survey level, the v3.0 immunoSEQ assay was run. The data were produced by immunoSEQ multiplex PCR, yet TCRdb's version contains in-frame clones alone and is incomplete. The profile covers approximately 23,000 clones, with 86% appearing a single time and 4% to 5.5% taken by the ten largest. This rearrangement joins TRBV6-5 to TRBJ2-1, with D uncertain. This receptor was identified in a man aged 35-49 years with HIV. Sequencing used unsorted PBMCs, obtained 2.7 years after starting antiretroviral therapy. The CDR3 sequence is CASSYESGYYYNEQFF. CDR3 DNA sequence: TGTGCCAGCAGTTACGAGTCAGGTTACTATTACAATGAGCAGTTCTTC.